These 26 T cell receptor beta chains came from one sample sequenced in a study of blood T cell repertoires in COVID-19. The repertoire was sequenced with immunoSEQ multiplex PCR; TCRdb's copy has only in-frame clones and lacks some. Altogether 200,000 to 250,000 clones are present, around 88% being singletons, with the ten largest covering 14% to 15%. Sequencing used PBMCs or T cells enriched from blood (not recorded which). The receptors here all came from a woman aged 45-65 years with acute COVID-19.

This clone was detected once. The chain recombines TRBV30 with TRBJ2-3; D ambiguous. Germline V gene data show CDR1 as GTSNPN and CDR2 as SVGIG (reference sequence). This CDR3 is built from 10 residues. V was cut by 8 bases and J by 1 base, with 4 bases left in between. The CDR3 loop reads CAAGTDTQYF. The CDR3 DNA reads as TGTGCCGCGGGCACAGATACGCAGTATTTT.

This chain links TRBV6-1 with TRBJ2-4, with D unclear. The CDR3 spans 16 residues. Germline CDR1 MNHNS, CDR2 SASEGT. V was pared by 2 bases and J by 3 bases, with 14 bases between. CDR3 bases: TGTGCCAGCAGTGAATATGGGTCTGCGGTCAAAAACATTCAGTACTTC. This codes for CASSEYGSAVKNIQYF.

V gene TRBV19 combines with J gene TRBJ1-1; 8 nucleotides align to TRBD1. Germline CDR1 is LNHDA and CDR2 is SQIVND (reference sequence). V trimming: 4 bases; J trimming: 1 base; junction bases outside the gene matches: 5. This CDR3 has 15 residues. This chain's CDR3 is CASSKTGTGNTEAFF. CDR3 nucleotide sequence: TGTGCCAGTAGTAAAACCGGGACAGGGAACACTGAAGCTTTCTTT.

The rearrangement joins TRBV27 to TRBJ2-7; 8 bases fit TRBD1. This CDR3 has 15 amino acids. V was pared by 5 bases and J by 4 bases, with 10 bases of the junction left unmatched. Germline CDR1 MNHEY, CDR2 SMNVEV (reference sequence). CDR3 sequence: CASSQRTGLFYEQYF. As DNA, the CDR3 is TGTGCCAGCAGTCAACGGACAGGGTTATTTTACGAGCAGTACTTC.

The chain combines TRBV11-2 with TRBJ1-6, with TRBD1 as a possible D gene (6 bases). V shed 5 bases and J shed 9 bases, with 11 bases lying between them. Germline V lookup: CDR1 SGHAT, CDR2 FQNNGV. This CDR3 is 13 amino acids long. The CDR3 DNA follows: TGTGCCAGCAGCGCAGTACAGGGTTCACCCCTCCACTTT. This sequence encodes CASSAVQGSPLHF.

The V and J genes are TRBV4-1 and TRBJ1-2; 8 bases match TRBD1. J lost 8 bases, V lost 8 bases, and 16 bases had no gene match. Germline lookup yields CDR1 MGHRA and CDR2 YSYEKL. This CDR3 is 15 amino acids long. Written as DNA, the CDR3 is TGCGCCAGCGGTTGGGCCAGGACAGGGAGTGAGGGCTACACCTTC. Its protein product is CASGWARTGSEGYTF.

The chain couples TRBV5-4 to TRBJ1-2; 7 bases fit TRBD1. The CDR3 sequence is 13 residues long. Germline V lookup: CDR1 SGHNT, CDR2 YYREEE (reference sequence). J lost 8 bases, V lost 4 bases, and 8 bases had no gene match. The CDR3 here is CASSLWTGRGYTF. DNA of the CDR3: TGTGCCAGCAGCCTATGGACAGGCAGAGGCTACACCTTC. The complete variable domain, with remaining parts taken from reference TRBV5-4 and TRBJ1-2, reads ETGVTQSPTHLIKTRGQQVTLRCSSQSGHNTVSWYQQALGQGPQFIFQYYREEENGRGNFPPRFSGLQFPNYSSELNVNALELDDSALYLCASSLWTGRGYTFGSGTRLTVV.

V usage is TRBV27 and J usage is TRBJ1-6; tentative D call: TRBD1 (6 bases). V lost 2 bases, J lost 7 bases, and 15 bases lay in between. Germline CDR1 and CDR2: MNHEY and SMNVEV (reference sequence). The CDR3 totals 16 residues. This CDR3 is CASSLNERTANSPLHF. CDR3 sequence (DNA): TGTGCCAGCAGTTTAAACGAACGGACAGCCAATTCACCCCTCCACTTT.

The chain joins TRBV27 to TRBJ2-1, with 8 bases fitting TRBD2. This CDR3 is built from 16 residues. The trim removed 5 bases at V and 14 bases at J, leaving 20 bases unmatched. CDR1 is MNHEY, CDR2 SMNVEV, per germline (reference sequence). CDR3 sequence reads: CASSPTPGLVGGLEFF. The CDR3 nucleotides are TGTGCCAGCAGTCCTACCCCGGGACTAGTGGGTGGGTTGGAGTTCTTC.

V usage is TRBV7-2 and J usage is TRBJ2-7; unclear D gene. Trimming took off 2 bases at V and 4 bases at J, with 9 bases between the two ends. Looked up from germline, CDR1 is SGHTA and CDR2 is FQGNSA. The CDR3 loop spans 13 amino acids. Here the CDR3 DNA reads TGTGCCAGCAGCTTATCCCCCTCTTACGAGCAGTACTTC. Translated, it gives CASSLSPSYEQYF. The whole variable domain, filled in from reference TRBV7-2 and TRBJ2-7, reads GAGVSQSPSNKVTEKGKDVELRCDPISGHTALYWYRQSLGQGLEFLIYFQGNSAPDKSGLPSDRFSAERTGGSVSTLTIQRTQQEDSAVYLCASSLSPSYEQYFGPGTRLTVT.

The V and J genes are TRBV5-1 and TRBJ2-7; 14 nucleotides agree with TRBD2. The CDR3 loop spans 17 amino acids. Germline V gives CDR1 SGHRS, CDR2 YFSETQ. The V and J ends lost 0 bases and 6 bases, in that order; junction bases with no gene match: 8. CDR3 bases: TGCGCCAGCAGCTTGGTAGTAGGACTAGCGGGAGGAGCCGAGCAGTACTTC. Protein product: CASSLVVGLAGGAEQYF.

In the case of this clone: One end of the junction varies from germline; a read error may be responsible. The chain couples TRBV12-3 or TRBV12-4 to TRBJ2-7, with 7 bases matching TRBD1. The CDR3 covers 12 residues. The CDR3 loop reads CASSLTLTGFKF. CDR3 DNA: TGTGCCAGCAGTTTAACCCTGACAGGGTTTAAGTTC.

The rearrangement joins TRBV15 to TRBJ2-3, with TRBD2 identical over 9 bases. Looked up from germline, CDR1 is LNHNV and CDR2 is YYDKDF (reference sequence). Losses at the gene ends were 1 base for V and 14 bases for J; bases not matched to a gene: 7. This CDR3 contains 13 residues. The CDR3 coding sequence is TGTGCCACCAGCAGAGTTCCTAGCGGGATGCTGTATTTT. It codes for CATSRVPSGMLYF.

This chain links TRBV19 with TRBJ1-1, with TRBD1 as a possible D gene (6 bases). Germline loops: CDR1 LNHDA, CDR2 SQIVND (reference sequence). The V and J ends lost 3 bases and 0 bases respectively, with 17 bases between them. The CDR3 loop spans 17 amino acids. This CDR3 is CASSIPGGQPMNTEAFF. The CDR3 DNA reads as TGTGCCAGTAGTATCCCCGGCGGACAGCCGATGAACACTGAAGCTTTCTTT.

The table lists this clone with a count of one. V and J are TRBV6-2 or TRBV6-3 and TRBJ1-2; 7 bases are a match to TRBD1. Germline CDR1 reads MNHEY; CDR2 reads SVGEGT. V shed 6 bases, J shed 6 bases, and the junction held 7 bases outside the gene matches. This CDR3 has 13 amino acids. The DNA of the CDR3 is TGTGCCAGCAGCCAACAGGGGAGCGATGGCTACACCTTC. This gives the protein CASSQQGSDGYTF.

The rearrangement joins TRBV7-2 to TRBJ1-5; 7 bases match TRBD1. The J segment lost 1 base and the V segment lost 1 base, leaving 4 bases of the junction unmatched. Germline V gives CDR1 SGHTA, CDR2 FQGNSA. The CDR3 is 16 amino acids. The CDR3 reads CASSLGTGLSNQPQHF. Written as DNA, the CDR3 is TGTGCCAGCAGCTTAGGGACAGGACTAAGCAATCAGCCCCAGCATTTT.

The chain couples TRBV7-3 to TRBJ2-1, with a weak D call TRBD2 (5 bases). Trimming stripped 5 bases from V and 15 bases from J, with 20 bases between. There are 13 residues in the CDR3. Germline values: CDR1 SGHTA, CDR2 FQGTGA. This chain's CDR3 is CASSRAGSEALFF. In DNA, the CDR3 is TGTGCCAGCAGCCGCGCGGGTTCCGAGGCTTTGTTCTTC.

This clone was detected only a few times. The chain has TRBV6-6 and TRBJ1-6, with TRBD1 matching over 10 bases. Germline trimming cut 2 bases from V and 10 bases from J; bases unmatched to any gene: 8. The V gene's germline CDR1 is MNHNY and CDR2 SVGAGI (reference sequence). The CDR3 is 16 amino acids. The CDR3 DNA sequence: TGTGCCAGCAGTTACCCTCTGGGACAGGGGAAGTCACCCCTCCACTTT. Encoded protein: CASSYPLGQGKSPLHF.

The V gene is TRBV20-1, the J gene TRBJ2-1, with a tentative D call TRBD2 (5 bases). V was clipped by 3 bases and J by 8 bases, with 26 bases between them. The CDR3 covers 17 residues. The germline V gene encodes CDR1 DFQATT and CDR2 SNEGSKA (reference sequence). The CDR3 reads CSASRGSGSRRLDEQFF. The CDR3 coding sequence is TGCAGTGCTAGTAGAGGGAGCGGTAGCCGCCGGCTGGATGAGCAGTTCTTC.

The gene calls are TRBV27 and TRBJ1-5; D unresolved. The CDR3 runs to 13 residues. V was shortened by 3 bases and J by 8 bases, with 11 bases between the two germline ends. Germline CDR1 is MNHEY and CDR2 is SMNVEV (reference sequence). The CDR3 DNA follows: TGTGCCAGCAGTTTGCAGACTACGGAGCCCCAGCATTTT. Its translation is CASSLQTTEPQHF.

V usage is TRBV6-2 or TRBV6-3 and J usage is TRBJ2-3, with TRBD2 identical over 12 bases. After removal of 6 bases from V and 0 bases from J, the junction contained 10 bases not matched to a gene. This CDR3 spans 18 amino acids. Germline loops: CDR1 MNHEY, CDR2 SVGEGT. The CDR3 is CASSQLAGGTSSTDTQYF. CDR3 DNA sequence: TGTGCCAGCAGCCAACTAGCGGGAGGAACCTCTAGCACAGATACGCAGTATTTT.

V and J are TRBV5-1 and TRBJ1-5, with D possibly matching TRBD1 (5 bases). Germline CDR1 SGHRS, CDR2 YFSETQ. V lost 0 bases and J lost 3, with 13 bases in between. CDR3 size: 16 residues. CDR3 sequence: CASSLGGGLNNQPQHF. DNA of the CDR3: TGCGCCAGCAGCTTGGGTGGGGGACTGAACAATCAGCCCCAGCATTTT.

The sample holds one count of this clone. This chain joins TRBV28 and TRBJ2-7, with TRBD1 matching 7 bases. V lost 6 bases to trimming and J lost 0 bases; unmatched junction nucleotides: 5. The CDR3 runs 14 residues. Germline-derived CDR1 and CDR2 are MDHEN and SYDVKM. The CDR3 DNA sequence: TGTGCCAGCAGGATCCGACAGGGCTCCTACGAGCAGTACTTC. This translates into CASRIRQGSYEQYF.

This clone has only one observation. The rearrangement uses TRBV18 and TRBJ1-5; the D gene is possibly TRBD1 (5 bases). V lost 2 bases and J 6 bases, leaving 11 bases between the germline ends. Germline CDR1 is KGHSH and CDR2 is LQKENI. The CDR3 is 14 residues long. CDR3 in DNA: TGTGCCAGCTCACCAGCGGGGCAAGGTCAGCCCCAGCATTTT. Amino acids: CASSPAGQGQPQHF.

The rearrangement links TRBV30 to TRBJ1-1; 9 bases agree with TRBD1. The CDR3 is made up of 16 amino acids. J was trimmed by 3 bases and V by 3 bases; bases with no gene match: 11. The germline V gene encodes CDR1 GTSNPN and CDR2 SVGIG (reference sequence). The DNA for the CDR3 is TGTGCCTGGAGGGAAGAACAGGGGGCTTTGGACACTGAAGCTTTCTTT. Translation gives CAWREEQGALDTEAFF.

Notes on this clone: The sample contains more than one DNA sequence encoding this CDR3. In DNA, the CDR3 is TGTGCCAGCAGCCAAGGCGACACAACTAATGAAAAACTGTTTTTT. It yields the protein CASSQGDTTNEKLFF. The chain recombines TRBV3-1 (or the pseudogene TRBV3-2) with TRBJ1-4; D unclear. This CDR3 is 15 amino acids long. From germline, CDR1 is LGHDT and CDR2 YNNKEL (reference sequence). Trimming stripped 1 base from V and 0 bases from J, with 6 bases between.